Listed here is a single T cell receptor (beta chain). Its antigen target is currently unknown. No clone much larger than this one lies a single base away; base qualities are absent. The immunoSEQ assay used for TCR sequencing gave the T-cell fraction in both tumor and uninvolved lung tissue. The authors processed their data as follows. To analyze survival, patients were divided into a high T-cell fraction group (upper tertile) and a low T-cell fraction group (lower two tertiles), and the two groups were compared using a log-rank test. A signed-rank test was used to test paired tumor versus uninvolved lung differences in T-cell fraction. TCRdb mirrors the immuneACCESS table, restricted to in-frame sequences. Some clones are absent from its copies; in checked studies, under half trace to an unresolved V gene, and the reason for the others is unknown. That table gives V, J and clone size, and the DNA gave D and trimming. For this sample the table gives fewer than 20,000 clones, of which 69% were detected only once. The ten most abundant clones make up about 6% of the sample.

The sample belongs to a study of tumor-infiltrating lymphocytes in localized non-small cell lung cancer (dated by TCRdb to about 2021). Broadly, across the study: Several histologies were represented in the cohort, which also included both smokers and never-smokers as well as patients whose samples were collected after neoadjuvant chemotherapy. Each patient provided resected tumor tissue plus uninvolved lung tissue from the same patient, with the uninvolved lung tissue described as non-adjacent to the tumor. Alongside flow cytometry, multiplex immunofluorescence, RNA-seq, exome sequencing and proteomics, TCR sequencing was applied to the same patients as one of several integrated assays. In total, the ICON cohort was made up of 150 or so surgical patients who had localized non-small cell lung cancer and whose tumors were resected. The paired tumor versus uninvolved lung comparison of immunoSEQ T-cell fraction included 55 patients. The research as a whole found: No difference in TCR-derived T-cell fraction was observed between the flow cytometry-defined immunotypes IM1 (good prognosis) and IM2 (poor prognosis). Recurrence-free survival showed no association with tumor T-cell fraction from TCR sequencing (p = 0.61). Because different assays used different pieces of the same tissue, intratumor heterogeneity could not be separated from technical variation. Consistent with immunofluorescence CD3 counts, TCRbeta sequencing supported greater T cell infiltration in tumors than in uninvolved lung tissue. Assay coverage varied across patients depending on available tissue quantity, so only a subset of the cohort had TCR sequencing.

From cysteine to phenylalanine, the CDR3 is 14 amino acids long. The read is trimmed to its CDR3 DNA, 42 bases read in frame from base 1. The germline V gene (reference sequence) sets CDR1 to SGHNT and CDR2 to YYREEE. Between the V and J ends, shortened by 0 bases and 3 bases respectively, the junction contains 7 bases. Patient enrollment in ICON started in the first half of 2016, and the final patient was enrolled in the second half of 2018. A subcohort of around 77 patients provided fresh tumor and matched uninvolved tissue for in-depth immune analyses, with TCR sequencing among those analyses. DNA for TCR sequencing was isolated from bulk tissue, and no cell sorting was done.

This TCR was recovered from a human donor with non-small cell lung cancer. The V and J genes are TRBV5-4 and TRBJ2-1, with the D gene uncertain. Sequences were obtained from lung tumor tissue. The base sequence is TGTGCCAGCAGCTTGGGGGGAAGCTACAATGAGCAGTTCTTC. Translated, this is CASSLGGSYNEQFF.